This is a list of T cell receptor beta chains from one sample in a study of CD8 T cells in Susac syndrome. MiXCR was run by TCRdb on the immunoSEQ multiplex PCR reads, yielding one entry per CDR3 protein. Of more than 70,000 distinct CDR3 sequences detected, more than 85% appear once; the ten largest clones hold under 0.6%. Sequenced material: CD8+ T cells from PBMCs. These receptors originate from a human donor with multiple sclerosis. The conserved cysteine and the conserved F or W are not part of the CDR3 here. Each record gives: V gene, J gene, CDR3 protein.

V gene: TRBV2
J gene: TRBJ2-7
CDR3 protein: ASMRIPYEQY

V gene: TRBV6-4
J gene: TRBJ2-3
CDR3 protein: ASSDPGLAGGFDTDTQY

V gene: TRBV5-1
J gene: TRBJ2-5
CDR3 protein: ASSVLGFGETQY

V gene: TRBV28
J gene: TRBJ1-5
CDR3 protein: ASSSDRANQPQH

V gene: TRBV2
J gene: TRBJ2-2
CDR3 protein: ASSDWGPIGAGELF

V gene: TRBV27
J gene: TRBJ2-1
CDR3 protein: ASSLGGNGNEQF

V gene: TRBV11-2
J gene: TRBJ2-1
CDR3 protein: ASSAQGRGEQF

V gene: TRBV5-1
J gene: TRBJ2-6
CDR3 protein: ASSPSQGASSGANVLT

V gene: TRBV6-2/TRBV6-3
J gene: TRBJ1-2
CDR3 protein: ASSYEGRFGYT

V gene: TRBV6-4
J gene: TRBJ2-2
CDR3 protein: ASSDQGGGLARTGELF

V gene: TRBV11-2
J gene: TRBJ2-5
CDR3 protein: ASSLGLVRVIETQY

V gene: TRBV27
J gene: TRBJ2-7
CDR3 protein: ASSFSGSSYEQY

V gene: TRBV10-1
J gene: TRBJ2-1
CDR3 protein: ASGTSHNEQF

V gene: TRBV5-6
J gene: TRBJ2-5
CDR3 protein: ASSYNRQETQY

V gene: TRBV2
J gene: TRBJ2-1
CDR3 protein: ASSERTGLSSYNEQF

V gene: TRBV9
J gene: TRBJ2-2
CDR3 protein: ASSVFQGRELF

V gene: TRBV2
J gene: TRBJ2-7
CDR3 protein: ASSVAGDPSDSYEQY

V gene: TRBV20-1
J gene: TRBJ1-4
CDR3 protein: SAKPGGLDGLF

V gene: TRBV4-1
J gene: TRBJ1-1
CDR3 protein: ASSQPGTATLANTEAF

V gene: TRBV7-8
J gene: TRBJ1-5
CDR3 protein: ASSPTRVLEGNQPQH

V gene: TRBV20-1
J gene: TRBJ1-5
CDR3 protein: SATLSGKGTNQPQH

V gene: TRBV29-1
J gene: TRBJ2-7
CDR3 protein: SVEVQASYEQY

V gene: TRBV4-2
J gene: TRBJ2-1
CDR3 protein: ASSLGGRDEQF

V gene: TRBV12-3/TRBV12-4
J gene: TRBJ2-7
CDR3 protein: ASRRGRDDYEQY

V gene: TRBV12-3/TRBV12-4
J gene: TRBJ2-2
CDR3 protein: ASSPGTGELF

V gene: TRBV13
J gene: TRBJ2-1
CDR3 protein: ASSSGLAGVSYNEQF

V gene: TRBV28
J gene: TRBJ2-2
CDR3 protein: ASSQTLAGTNTGELF

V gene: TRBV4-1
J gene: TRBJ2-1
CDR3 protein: ASSPDPSSYNEQF

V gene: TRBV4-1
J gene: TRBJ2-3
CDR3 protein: ASSQGRPATTDTQY

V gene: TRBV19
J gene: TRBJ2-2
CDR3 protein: ASNLGAGAYTGELF

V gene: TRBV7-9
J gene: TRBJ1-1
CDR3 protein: ASSPRVGNLNTEAF

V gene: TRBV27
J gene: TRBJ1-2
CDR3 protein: ASSLSGQIYGYT

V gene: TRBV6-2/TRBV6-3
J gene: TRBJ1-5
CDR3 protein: ASSYPRKGPEHSNQPQH

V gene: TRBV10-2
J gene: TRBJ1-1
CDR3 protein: ASRTGQGLTEAF

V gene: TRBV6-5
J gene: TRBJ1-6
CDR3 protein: ASSQYSGTSPLH

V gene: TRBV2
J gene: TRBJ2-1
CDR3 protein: ASSVASGYNEQF

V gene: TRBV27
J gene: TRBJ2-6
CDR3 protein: ASSWSSSGANVLT

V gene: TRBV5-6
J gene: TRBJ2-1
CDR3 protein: ASSLSGAGRVQF

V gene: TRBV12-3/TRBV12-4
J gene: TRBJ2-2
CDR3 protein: ASSPFREGSGELF

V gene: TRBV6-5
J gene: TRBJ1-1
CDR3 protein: ASSTPEGPEAF

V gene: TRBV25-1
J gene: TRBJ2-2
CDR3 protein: ASSGYVPGELF

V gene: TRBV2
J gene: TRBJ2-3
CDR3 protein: ASSFASGGSTDTQY

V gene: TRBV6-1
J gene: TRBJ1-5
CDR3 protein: ASRIGEAQH

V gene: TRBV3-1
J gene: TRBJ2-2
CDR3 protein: ASSQDWTSGVSTTGELF

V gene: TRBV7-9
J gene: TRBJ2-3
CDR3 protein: ASSPTSSDTQY

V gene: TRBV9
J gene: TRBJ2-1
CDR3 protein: ASSPGLLTLNEQF

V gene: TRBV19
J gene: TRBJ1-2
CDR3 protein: ASSTLRVEALRDGYT

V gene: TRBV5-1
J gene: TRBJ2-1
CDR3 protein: ASSGGRYLAGEQF

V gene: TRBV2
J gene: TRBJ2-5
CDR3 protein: ASRIYREGQETQY

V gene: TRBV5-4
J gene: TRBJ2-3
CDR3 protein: ASSLGWSSFSDTQY

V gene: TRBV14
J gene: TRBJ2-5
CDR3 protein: ASSLSAAPRETQY

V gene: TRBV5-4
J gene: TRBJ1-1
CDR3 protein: ASSSTGRIEAF